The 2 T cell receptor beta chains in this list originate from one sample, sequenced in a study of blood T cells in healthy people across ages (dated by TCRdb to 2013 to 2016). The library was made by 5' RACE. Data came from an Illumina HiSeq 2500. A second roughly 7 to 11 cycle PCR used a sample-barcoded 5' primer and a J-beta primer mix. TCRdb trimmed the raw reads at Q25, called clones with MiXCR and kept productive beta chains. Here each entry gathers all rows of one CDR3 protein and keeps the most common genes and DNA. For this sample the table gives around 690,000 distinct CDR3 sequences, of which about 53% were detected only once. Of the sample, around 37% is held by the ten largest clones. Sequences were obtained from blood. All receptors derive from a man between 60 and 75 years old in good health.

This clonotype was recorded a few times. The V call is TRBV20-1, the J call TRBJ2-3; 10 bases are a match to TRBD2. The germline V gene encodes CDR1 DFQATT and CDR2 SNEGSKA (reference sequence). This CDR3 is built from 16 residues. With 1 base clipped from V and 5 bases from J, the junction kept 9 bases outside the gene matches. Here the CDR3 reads CSARVASGGGKDTQYF. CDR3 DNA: TGCAGTGCTAGAGTCGCTAGCGGGGGAGGAAAAGATACGCAGTATTTT.

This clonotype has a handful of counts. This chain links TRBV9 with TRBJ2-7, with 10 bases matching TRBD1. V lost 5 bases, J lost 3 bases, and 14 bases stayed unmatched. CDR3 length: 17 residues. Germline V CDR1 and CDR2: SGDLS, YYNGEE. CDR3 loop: CASSPGTGAVWGYEQYF. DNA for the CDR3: TGTGCCAGCAGTCCCGGGACAGGGGCGGTCTGGGGCTACGAGCAGTACTTC.